The present entry profiles one T cell receptor (beta chain) with its context. This sample was taken from a study of T cell responses to AZD1222 COVID-19 vaccine. Some clones are missing from TCRdb's copy, which holds only in-frame ones; the method was immunoSEQ multiplex PCR. The sample has about 130,000 clones, over 90% seen once. V gave up 5 bases and J gave up 0 bases, with 19 bases separating them. The V gene's germline CDR1 is WSHSY and CDR2 SAAADI. The CDR3 has 17 amino acids. The specimen comprised peripheral blood, sampled on day 0 of AZD1222 vaccination. This chain uses TRBV10-2 with TRBJ1-1; maybe TRBD1 (6 bases). The clonotype was recovered from an adult in good health. The CDR3 coding sequence is TGCGCCAGCAGTTGGACAGCCAACCCAATCATGAACACTGAAGCTTTCTTT. This sequence encodes CASSWTANPIMNTEAFF.